This T cell receptor (beta chain) was captured in a study of T cell repertoires in ileal Crohn's disease (dated by TCRdb to between 2018 and 2021). In the study overall: Median disease duration was approximately 8 years, and about a third of patients were identified as active smokers at the time of surgery. The TCR repertoire was analysed in 50 to 70 patients with Crohn's disease drawn from a prospective multicentre cohort. A Rutgeerts score higher than i0 was the definition used for endoscopic postoperative recurrence. Surgery was performed for a complication in all patients, with stricturing disease in 61% and penetrating disease in around 40%. Postoperative therapy was given to about half of the patients, with thiopurines administered to about ten patients and anti-TNF agents administered to some 20 patients. The study sequenced some 170 mucosal samples from more than 50 patients, taken at several locations on the surgical specimen and at postoperative endoscopy. The study was conducted in parallel with a multicentre cohort that was designed to identify predictors of early endoscopic recurrence following ileocolonic resection.

Roughly 500 nanograms of biopsy DNA per sample were submitted for commercial TCRB immunosequencing. CDR3 regions were amplified from genomic DNA by Adaptive Biotechnology using a two-step, amplification bias-controlled multiplex PCR. Primers for every V and J gene segment were used in the first PCR, and barcodes and Illumina adapters were added in the second PCR. An Illumina instrument was used to sequence the CDR3 libraries. In the original analysis: The analysis used both the pipelines supplied by the vendor and custom analysis of the raw data in R/Bioconductor with R version 3.3.0. Clonality, which ranges from 0 to 1, was calculated as the inverse of the normalised Shannon entropy across all productive clones. High-frequency clones were defined as the share of the repertoire occupied by the top 100 clones, with only clones passing a 95% confidence test being retained. Repertoire diversity was measured with the Simpson index, and overlap between samples was measured with the Morisita-Horn index. TCRdb mirrors the immuneACCESS table, restricted to in-frame sequences. Some clones are absent from its copies; in checked studies, under half trace to an unresolved V gene, and the reason for the others is unknown. V, J and clone size derive from that table, while D and trimming were established from the DNA sequence. Here the sample has some 12,000 clones; around 80% occur a single time. The ten top clones hold roughly 4.5% of the sample.

With respect to this clone: Its antigen is not yet known. No clone much larger than this one lies a single base away; base qualities are absent.

Eligible patients were adults with ileal or ileocolonic Crohn's disease who had an indication for ileocolonic resection. Whole ileal mucosal biopsies were stored frozen at -80°C before DNA extraction. Genomic DNA was extracted from frozen whole biopsies using a TRizol-based method and was quantified with a NanoDrop 2000 spectrophotometer. Broader findings and caveats from the paper: More high-frequency clones were carried by sorted CD8 T cells than by CD4 T cells, suggesting that mucosal expansions were mainly CD8. Higher percentages of high-frequency clones at the time of surgery were linked to endoscopic recurrence, and every patient with clonality above 26.8% (18/57) had recurrence. Mucosal CD4 and CD8 T cells were sorted and sequenced only in a subgroup of patients, the size of which was not stated. Compared with non-smokers, patients who were active smokers at surgery showed a significantly higher proportion of clonal expansions (around 24% vs 18%, p=0.02).

The CDR1 and CDR2 encoded by the germline V gene (reference sequence) are GTSNPN and SVGIG. V trim: 1 base; J trim: 6 bases; unmatched bases: 4. The CDR3 measures 15 amino acids from cysteine to phenylalanine. Only the CDR3 part of the read is kept: 45 bases, read in frame from the first base. The V and J segments used are TRBV30 and TRBJ2-1, with 12 junctional bases fitting TRBD2. Sequencing input: ileal tissue. The clonotype originates from an adult with Crohn's disease. The sequenced DNA: TGTGCCTGGAGTGGGGGGGGACTAGCGGGCAATGAGCAGTTCTTC. It translates as CAWSGGGLAGNEQFF. This CDR3, with the reference TRBV30 and TRBJ2-1 proteins standing in past its ends, gives the full variable domain SQTIHQWPATLVQPVGSPLSLECTVEGTSNPNLYWYRQAAGRGLQLLFYSVGIGQISSEVPQNLSASRPQDRQFILSSKKLLLSDSGFYLCAWSGGGLAGNEQFFGPGTRLTVL.